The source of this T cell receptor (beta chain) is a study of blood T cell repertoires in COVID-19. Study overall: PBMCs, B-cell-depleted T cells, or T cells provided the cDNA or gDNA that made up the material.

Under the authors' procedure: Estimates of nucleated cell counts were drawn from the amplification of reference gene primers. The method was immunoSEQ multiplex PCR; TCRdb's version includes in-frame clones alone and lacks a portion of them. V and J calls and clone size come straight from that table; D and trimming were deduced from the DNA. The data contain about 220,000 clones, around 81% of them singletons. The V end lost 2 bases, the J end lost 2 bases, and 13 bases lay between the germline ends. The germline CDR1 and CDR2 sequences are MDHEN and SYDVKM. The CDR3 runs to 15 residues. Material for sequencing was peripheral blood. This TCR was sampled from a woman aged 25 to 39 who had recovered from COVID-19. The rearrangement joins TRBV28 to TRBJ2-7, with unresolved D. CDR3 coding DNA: TGTGCCAGCAGTTTAACGGTAGATCTTCCCTACGAGCAGTACTTC. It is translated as CASSLTVDLPYEQYF. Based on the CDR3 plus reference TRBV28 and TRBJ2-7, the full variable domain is DVKVTQSSRYLVKRTGEKVFLECVQDMDHENMFWYRQDPGLGLRLIYFSYDVKMKEKGDIPEGYSVSREKKERFSLILESASTNQTSMYLCASSLTVDLPYEQYFGPGTRLTVT.